This T cell receptor (beta chain) was identified in a study of chemoradiotherapy in HPV16-positive cancers. As for the study in general: Candidate HPV-specific clones and shared TCR motifs came from a couple of HPV16-positive patients. Study-wide results and caveats: Non-HPV-specific T cells did not expand in tumors during treatment, whereas candidate HPV-specific clones and E7-related motifs did.

Remarks on this clone: Its antigen is undetermined.

V shed 7 bases and J 2 bases; nucleotides not matched to a gene: 7. The germline CDR1 and CDR2 sequences are MNHNY and SVGAGI (reference sequence). There are 14 residues in the CDR3. Repertoires were sampled repeatedly during chemoradiotherapy. Sequencing was performed with immunoSEQ multiplex PCR; in TCRdb, only in-frame clones are kept and a portion is missing. The repertoire holds more than 10,000 clones, with approximately 85% as singletons. Sequenced here: blood, sampled from a patient who underwent chemoradiotherapy. The sequence came from a human donor with HPV-associated anogenital cancer. V is TRBV6-6 and J is TRBJ1-1; 7 bases line up with TRBD1. The CDR3 DNA sequence: TGTGCCAGCATCATGACAGGGAGAAACACTGAAGCTTTCTTT. This gives the protein CASIMTGRNTEAFF.